Listed below are T cell receptor beta chains from one sample, sequenced in a study of blood T cell repertoires in COVID-19. Generated by immunoSEQ multiplex PCR, the TCRdb table keeps only in-frame clones and is missing some. The sample lists roughly 380,000 clones, roughly nine tenths seen once, with just under 3% in the top ten. Sequencing was performed on PBMCs or T cells enriched from blood (not recorded which). These receptors were collected from a woman in her 30s who had recovered from COVID-19. The CDR3 runs from the conserved cysteine through the conserved F or W. Each record gives: V gene, CDR3 protein.

v_gene: TRBV5-5
CDR3aa: CASSLVEYEQYF

v_gene: TRBV7-6
CDR3aa: CASSLVGAGISYNEQFF

v_gene: TRBV6-5
CDR3aa: CAIGQVYYEQYF

v_gene: TRBV5-6
CDR3aa: CASSSDGGEEETQYF

v_gene: TRBV29-1
CDR3aa: CSVEIPGRSGYQETQYF

v_gene: TRBV3-1/TRBV3-2
CDR3aa: CASSHGTTSNEQFF

v_gene: TRBV28
CDR3aa: CASSSLAGELDTGELFF

v_gene: TRBV19
CDR3aa: CASSVPYRGHKTEAFF

v_gene: TRBV3-1/TRBV3-2
CDR3aa: CASTSAVDFRTGWVSTEAFF

v_gene: TRBV5-1
CDR3aa: CASSLVGLGEYEQYF

v_gene: TRBV7-9
CDR3aa: CASSPRLAGTDTQYF

v_gene: TRBV2
CDR3aa: CASLAGVADTQYF